These 16 T cell receptor beta chains share one sample of origin, sequenced in a study of T cell repertoires in cytomegalovirus infection. Which antigens these TCRs recognize remains unknown. MiXCR, run by TCRdb on the reads, gives a single entry per CDR3 protein. This table holds approximately 1,000,000 distinct CDR3 sequences, around 30% found once. Sequences were derived from cultured CD8+ T cells from PBMCs, sampled from culture after CMV antigen stimulation. These receptors were collected from a human donor in good health (CMV status not recorded). Some clones in this sample may be carry-over from other donors' samples.

V gene TRBV6-1 combines with J gene TRBJ2-2; 9 bases are shared with TRBD2. V shed 2 bases and J 7 bases; nucleotides not matched to a gene: 8. Germline CDR1 and CDR2: MNHNS and SASEGT. The CDR3 spans 16 residues. DNA for the CDR3: TGTGCCAGCAGTGAATGGCCGGGGACTAGCAACGGGGAGCTGTTTTTT. Encoded protein: CASSEWPGTSNGELFF.

This clonotype was counted only a few times. The CDR3 is CASSGVGGSSYNEQFF. The CDR3 nucleotides are TGTGCCAGCAGCGGCGTTGGAGGCAGCTCCTACAATGAGCAGTTCTTC. The chain has TRBV9 and TRBJ2-1, with D possibly matching TRBD2 (5 bases). The germline V gene has CDR1 SGDLS and CDR2 YYNGEE. Trimming pared 3 bases from V and 0 bases from J, leaving 13 bases between. The CDR3 has 16 residues.

This clonotype was counted a few times. The chain recombines TRBV7-6 with TRBJ2-7; tentatively, D is TRBD2 (6 bases). The CDR3 length is 14 residues. V was clipped by 5 bases and J by 0 bases, with 11 bases between them. The germline V gene encodes CDR1 SGHVS and CDR2 FNYEAQ. CDR3 protein: CASSHGTDSYEQYF. DNA for the CDR3: TGTGCCAGCAGCCACGGGACTGACTCCTACGAGCAGTACTTC.

This clonotype was observed a few times. The genes are TRBV7-9 and TRBJ2-7; D remains ambiguous. V lost 3 bases and J 7 bases, leaving 13 bases between the germline ends. CDR1 and CDR2 from the germline V gene are SEHNR and FQNEAQ (reference sequence). This CDR3 has 13 residues. DNA for the CDR3: TGTGCCAGCAGCTTGGGCCCAAACCGAGAGCAGTACGTC. This sequence encodes CASSLGPNREQYV.

Remarks on this clonotype: Given a much more abundant clone one base away, this may be a read error. The rearrangement uses TRBV7-6 and TRBJ1-2, with 7 positions matching TRBD1. Germline V lookup: CDR1 SGHVS, CDR2 FNYEAQ. This CDR3 contains 17 residues. In nucleotides, the CDR3 is TGTGCCAGCAGCTCACCGGGACAGAAGTTTGCTAACTATGGCTACATCTTC. Translated, it gives CASSSPGQKFANYGYIF.

A word on this clonotype: This sequence may be a read error, since a much larger clone differs from it by one base. The V and J genes are TRBV7-8 and TRBJ2-2; no firm D call. CDR1 is SGHVS, CDR2 FQNEAQ, per germline. CDR3 length: 17 amino acids. The CDR3 sequence: CVSSLGPLDWNTGELFF. The DNA for the CDR3 is TGTGTCAGCAGCTTAGGTCCCCTAGATTGGAACACCGGGGAGCTGTTTTTT.

This clonotype has at least ten counts. This rearrangement joins TRBV12-5 to TRBJ2-5, with 7 bases that match TRBD1. Per the germline V gene, CDR1 is LGHNT and CDR2 is FRNRAP. J gave up 2 bases and V 6 bases, and 9 bases lay outside the gene matches. This CDR3 contains 15 residues. CDR3 nucleotides: TGTGCTAGTGGCCTTTGGACAGGCGAGCAAGAGACCCAGTACTTC. Protein sequence: CASGLWTGEQETQYF.

This chain links TRBV9 with TRBJ1-2; weak D call: TRBD1 (6 bases). Germline lookup yields CDR1 SGDLS and CDR2 YYNGEE. Trimming removed 3 bases at V and 4 bases at J, with 13 bases between. This CDR3 has 14 amino acids. The CDR3 here is CASSEEGGLYGYTF. The CDR3 DNA reads as TGTGCCAGCAGCGAAGAGGGGGGCCTCTATGGCTACACCTTC.

The table lists this clonotype with a few counts. Germline and junction disagree at one end, which may indicate a read error. This chain joins TRBV28 and TRBJ1-1; TRBD1 aligns across 8 bases. CDR3 length: 14 residues. Germline assignment: CDR1 MDHEN and CDR2 SYDVKM. The CDR3 sequence: CVSSHRGMNTEAFF. For the CDR3, the DNA is TGTGTCAGCAGTCACAGGGGGATGAACACTGAAGCTTTCTTT.

The chain is built from TRBV11-2 and TRBJ2-3; 9 bases line up with TRBD2. J was trimmed by 1 base and V by 2 bases; bases with no gene match: 7. Germline loops: CDR1 SGHAT, CDR2 FQNNGV. There are 17 residues in the CDR3. CDR3 loop: CASSLSAGGPGTDTQYF. In DNA, the CDR3 is TGTGCCAGCAGCTTATCCGCGGGGGGGCCGGGCACAGATACGCAGTATTTT. Full variable domain (missing parts from reference TRBV11-2 and TRBJ2-3): EAGVAQSPRYKIIEKRQSVAFWCNPISGHATLYWYQQILGQGPKLLIQFQNNGVVDDSQLPKDRFSAERLKGVDSTLKIQPAKLEDSAVYLCASSLSAGGPGTDTQYFGPGTRLTVL.

This clonotype has just one count. CDR3 residues: CASSERDRGEKLFF. The CDR3 DNA is TGTGCCAGCAGCGAAAGGGACAGGGGTGAAAAACTGTTTTTT. This rearrangement joins TRBV9 to TRBJ1-4, with 10 bases identical to TRBD1. The CDR3 contains 14 residues. CDR1 is SGDLS, CDR2 YYNGEE, per germline. J gave up 7 bases and V 3 bases, and 3 bases lay outside the gene matches.

This rearrangement joins TRBV5-1 to TRBJ1-5, with 8 bases fitting TRBD1. In germline, CDR1 is SGHRS, CDR2 YFSETQ. This CDR3 comprises 19 residues. V lost 0 bases, J lost 0 bases, and 11 bases stayed unmatched. CDR3 residues: CASSLGFGQGGHSNQPQHF. The CDR3 DNA reads TGCGCCAGCAGCTTGGGATTTGGACAGGGAGGGCATAGCAATCAGCCCCAGCATTTT.

The V gene is TRBV6-6, the J gene TRBJ2-5; D is perhaps TRBD2 (5 bases). V was trimmed by 2 bases and J by 5 bases, leaving 12 bases between them. The germline V gene has CDR1 MNHNY and CDR2 SVGAGI (reference sequence). The CDR3 spans 14 residues. Written as DNA, the CDR3 is TGTGCCAGCAGTTACCCCCCCCCGGGGGAGACCCAGTACTTC. It is translated as CASSYPPPGETQYF.

The chain has TRBV6-2 or TRBV6-3 and TRBJ1-5; perhaps TRBD1 as D (5 bases). The germline gives CDR1 MNHEY, CDR2 SVGEGT. This CDR3 region has 16 residues. Trimming took 2 bases from V and 7 from J, leaving 18 bases between them. The CDR3 loop is CASSYPPAGWVQPQHF. The CDR3 DNA reads as TGTGCCAGCAGTTACCCCCCGGCAGGGTGGGTCCAGCCCCAGCATTTT.

The sample holds a few counts of this clonotype. This sequence joins TRBV5-6 and TRBJ1-4, with D perhaps matching TRBD1 (5 bases). Per germline, CDR1 SGHDT and CDR2 YYEEEE. Trimming removed 4 bases at V and 0 bases at J, with 13 bases between. The length of the CDR3 is 16 residues. CDR3 sequence reads: CASSPTPGPTNEKLFF. The DNA for the CDR3 is TGTGCCAGCAGCCCGACTCCAGGGCCAACTAATGAAAAACTGTTTTTT.

Of note for this clonotype: One base away lies a much larger clone, so this may be a sequencing read error. The chain recombines TRBV7-1 with TRBJ1-2; no definite D call. TRBV7-1 is annotated as an ORF whose role is uncertain. Trimming stripped 5 bases from V and 8 bases from J, with 18 bases between. This CDR3 has 14 amino acids. The chain's CDR3 is CASSPRPWRGGYTF. The CDR3 nucleotides read TGTGCCAGCAGCCCCCGGCCCTGGCGAGGAGGCTACACCTTC.